Below are 25 T cell receptor beta chains sequenced from a single sample in a study of control samples from healthy donors and cancer patients. Assay used: immunoSEQ multiplex PCR; TCRdb lists only in-frame clones, some missing. The profile shows roughly 120,000 clones, under 95% of them singletons. The sample taken for sequencing was PBMCs. These receptors were taken from a man in his forties or fifties with head and neck cancer.

V and J are TRBV19 and TRBJ2-3; 10 bases align to TRBD2. V shed 2 bases and J 5 bases; nucleotides not matched to a gene: 4. Germline-derived CDR1 and CDR2 are LNHDA and SQIVND (reference sequence). The CDR3 sequence is 15 residues long. CDR3 DNA sequence: TGTGCCAGTAGTATACTGAGCGGGGGGGAAGATACGCAGTATTTT. The encoded protein is CASSILSGGEDTQYF.

The rearrangement joins TRBV7-2 to TRBJ2-1; 10 nucleotides agree with TRBD2. This CDR3 region has 19 residues. CDR1 is SGHTA, CDR2 FQGNSA, per germline. J gave up 7 bases and V 5 bases, and 20 bases lay outside the gene matches. Written as DNA, the CDR3 is TGTGCCAGCAGCCAAACCTTAGCCTCGGGACTAGCGACTAAAAATGAGCAGTTCTTC. Protein sequence: CASSQTLASGLATKNEQFF.

V and J are TRBV4-2 and TRBJ2-1; 9 bases match TRBD2. Trimming took 2 bases from V and 1 from J; bases not matched to a gene: 6. Germline V gives CDR1 LGHNA, CDR2 YNFKEQ. CDR3 size: 17 residues. The CDR3 loop is CASSQLGGGASYNEQFF. The CDR3, as DNA: TGTGCCAGCAGCCAATTGGGCGGGGGGGCTTCCTACAATGAGCAGTTCTTC.

Only one count was recorded for this clone. The J gene is TRBJ2-7, the V gene TRBV6-5; 7 bases map to TRBD1. The germline V gene has CDR1 MNHEY and CDR2 SVGAGI. The CDR3 loop spans 14 amino acids. J gave up 3 bases and V 6 bases, and 8 bases lay outside the gene matches. The chain's CDR3 is CASSAGTEGYEQYF. The CDR3 DNA is TGTGCCAGCAGCGCCGGGACAGAGGGCTACGAGCAGTACTTC.

This clone occurred once. V gene TRBV7-6 combines with J gene TRBJ1-1; D is unclear. Trimming stripped 5 bases from V and 1 base from J, with 8 bases between. Germline-derived CDR1 and CDR2 are SGHVS and FNYEAQ. The CDR3 covers 13 residues. CDR3 loop: CASSRERNTEAFF. In nucleotides, the CDR3 is TGTGCCAGCAGCCGGGAGAGGAACACTGAAGCTTTCTTT.

The genes are TRBV27 and TRBJ2-5, with TRBD1 as a possible D gene (6 bases). CDR1 is MNHEY, CDR2 SMNVEV, per germline (reference sequence). This CDR3 has 14 residues. Trimming removed 5 bases from V and 0 bases from J, with 10 bases in between. The CDR3 protein is CASSPRTDQETQYF. DNA for the CDR3: TGTGCCAGCAGTCCTCGGACAGACCAAGAGACCCAGTACTTC.

This clone was recorded only once. The chain joins TRBV7-6 to TRBJ1-5, with TRBD1 identical over 10 bases. The CDR3 covers 17 residues. Germline V gene data show CDR1 as SGHVS and CDR2 as FNYEAQ. V was pared by 3 bases and J by 0 bases, with 5 bases of the junction left unmatched. CDR3 residues: CASSLGQGLTSNQPQHF. CDR3 in DNA: TGTGCCAGCAGCTTGGGACAGGGGTTGACTAGCAATCAGCCCCAGCATTTT.

The chain recombines TRBV30 with TRBJ2-7; perhaps TRBD1 as D (5 bases). V was pared by 4 bases and J by 6 bases, with 19 bases between. Germline CDR1 reads GTSNPN; CDR2 reads SVGIG (reference sequence). The CDR3 contains 14 residues. CDR3 protein: CAWNVGIRGGEQYF. CDR3 in DNA: TGTGCCTGGAACGTCGGCATAAGGGGCGGCGAGCAGTACTTC.

The rearrangement links TRBV3-1 (or the pseudogene TRBV3-2) to TRBJ2-4; a weak D match, TRBD1 (6 bases). The CDR3 is 18 amino acids. Germline V lookup: CDR1 LGHDT, CDR2 YNNKEL (reference sequence). The V and J ends lost 5 bases and 0 bases respectively, with 20 bases between them. The CDR3 reads CASSSTGTSTLAKNIQYF. In DNA form, the CDR3 reads TGTGCCAGCAGCTCGACCGGGACAAGTACTCTAGCCAAAAACATTCAGTACTTC.

The chain has TRBV2 and TRBJ1-5, with TRBD1 as a possible D gene (5 bases). Germline lookup yields CDR1 SNHLY and CDR2 FYNNEI. V lost 6 bases and J 0 bases, leaving 12 bases between the germline ends. This CDR3 has 15 residues. This CDR3 reads CASRDTRYSNQPQHF. In DNA, the CDR3 is TGTGCCAGCAGGGACACTCGATATAGCAATCAGCCCCAGCATTTT.

The chain uses TRBV9 and TRBJ1-1; the match to TRBD1 covers 9 bases. This CDR3 has 14 residues. CDR1 SGDLS and CDR2 YYNGEE come from the germline V gene. J lost 4 bases, V lost 4 bases, and 5 bases had no gene match. CDR3 in amino acids: CASSRTGQGTEAFF. The CDR3 bases are TGTGCCAGCAGCAGAACGGGACAGGGCACTGAAGCTTTCTTT.

The sample holds a few counts of this clone. V gene TRBV6-5 combines with J gene TRBJ2-7, with D perhaps matching TRBD2 (7 bases). CDR1 is MNHEY, CDR2 SVGAGI, per germline. The CDR3 contains 14 residues. Trimming cost V 11 bases and J 5 bases, with 22 bases left between them. CDR3 residues: CAGRGLTGTHEQYF. The DNA of the CDR3 is TGTGCCGGGAGGGGTCTTACAGGGACCCACGAGCAGTACTTC.

CDR3 in DNA: TGTGCCAGTTCGACGGGACAGGTGATTTGGAATACGCAGTATTTT. It yields the protein CASSTGQVIWNTQYF. The V gene is TRBV19, the J gene TRBJ2-3, with 8 nucleotides matching TRBD1. Germline CDR1 reads LNHDA; CDR2 reads SQIVND (reference sequence). J gave up 7 bases and V 8 bases, and 14 bases lay outside the gene matches. The CDR3 is 15 residues long.

This rearrangement joins TRBV7-9 to TRBJ1-2, with D maybe TRBD1 (6 bases). Trimming removed 5 bases at V and 6 bases at J, with 16 bases between. The CDR3 length is 14 residues. Germline V gene lookup returns CDR1 SEHNR and CDR2 FQNEAQ (reference sequence). CDR3 nucleotides: TGTGCCAGCAGCCCTCGATCGGACAGCAATGGCTACACCTTC. It encodes CASSPRSDSNGYTF.

The chain is built from TRBV6-5 and TRBJ2-3; the D is unclear. The CDR3 runs 13 residues. Germline V CDR1 and CDR2: MNHEY, SVGAGI. Trimming removed 6 bases from V and 1 base from J, with 8 bases in between. The CDR3 protein is CASRSEGTDTQYF. The CDR3 nucleotides read TGTGCCAGCAGGTCCGAAGGCACAGATACGCAGTATTTT.

The chain is built from TRBV9 and TRBJ2-3; 12 positions match TRBD2. The V gene end was trimmed by 6 bases and the J gene end by 5 bases; junction bases not matched to a gene: 7. From germline, CDR1 is SGDLS and CDR2 YYNGEE. This CDR3 region has 15 residues. The CDR3 nucleotides read TGTGCCAGCAACCTAGCGGGGGGGCCAGGAGATACGCAGTATTTT. It specifies CASNLAGGPGDTQYF. The full variable domain, with the rest looked up from reference TRBV9 and TRBJ2-3, is DSGVTQTPKHLITATGQRVTLRCSPRSGDLSVYWYQQSLDQGLQFLIQYYNGEERAKGNILERFSAQQFPDLHSELNLSSLELGDSALYFCASNLAGGPGDTQYFGPGTRLTVL.

This clone was detected only once. J is TRBJ2-3 and V is TRBV15; 8 bases align to TRBD1. CDR3 length: 19 amino acids. After removal of 0 bases from V and 0 bases from J, the junction contained 11 bases not matched to a gene. CDR1 is LNHNV and CDR2 is YYDKDF in the germline V gene (reference sequence). The CDR3 DNA reads TGTGCCACCAGCAGAGAAGGATGGCAGGGGGCAACTAGCACAGATACGCAGTATTTT. Encoded protein: CATSREGWQGATSTDTQYF.

The chain links TRBV18 to TRBJ1-1, with D maybe TRBD1 (5 bases). The CDR3 contains 16 residues. CDR1 is KGHSH and CDR2 is LQKENI in the germline V gene. V was shortened by 6 bases and J by 3 bases, with 20 bases between the two germline ends. The CDR3 is CASSPTIRVGDTEAFF. The CDR3 DNA is TGTGCCAGCTCCCCTACAATTCGGGTAGGGGACACTGAAGCTTTCTTT.

The CDR3 reads CASSVLRGGQGDTQYF. CDR3 DNA: TGTGCCAGCAGTGTACTCCGCGGGGGGCAGGGAGATACGCAGTATTTT. The chain couples TRBV6-1 to TRBJ2-3, with 8 bases matching TRBD2. CDR3 length: 16 amino acids. V lost 4 bases to trimming and J lost 5 bases; unmatched junction nucleotides: 11. Germline V CDR1 and CDR2: MNHNS, SASEGT.

The V call is TRBV4-2, the J call TRBJ2-2, with 8 bases fitting TRBD2. Germline CDR1 LGHNA, CDR2 YNFKEQ. The length of the CDR3 is 16 residues. V dropped 1 base and J dropped 3; count of bases not matched to a gene: 4. The CDR3 spells CASSQGTGGDTGELFF. The CDR3 DNA is TGTGCCAGCAGCCAAGGCACGGGGGGGGACACCGGGGAGCTGTTTTTT.

The chain has TRBV14 and TRBJ1-6; D is possibly TRBD1 (6 bases). The V end was cut by 1 base, the J end by 8 bases, with 15 bases between. The CDR3 spans 16 residues. Germline CDR1 is SGHDN and CDR2 is FVKESK. CDR3 sequence reads: CASSQAYRVGYSPLHF. CDR3 sequence (DNA): TGTGCCAGCAGCCAAGCCTACAGGGTTGGTTATTCACCCCTCCACTTT. Based on the CDR3 plus reference TRBV14 and TRBJ1-6, the full variable domain is EAGVTQFPSHSVIEKGQTVTLRCDPISGHDNLYWYRRVMGKEIKFLLHFVKESKQDESGMPNNRFLAERTGGTYSTLKVQPAELEDSGVYFCASSQAYRVGYSPLHFGNGTRLTVT.

The chain carries TRBV7-8 and TRBJ1-1; D not certain. Trimming left V 2 bases short and J 2 bases short, with 6 bases between. Germline V gives CDR1 SGHVS, CDR2 FQNEAQ. This CDR3 region has 13 residues. CDR3 protein: CASSLLPNTEAFF. In DNA form, the CDR3 reads TGTGCCAGCAGCTTACTCCCTAACACTGAAGCTTTCTTT. Full variable domain (rest looked up from reference TRBV7-8 and TRBJ1-1): GAGVSQSPRYKVAKRGQDVALRCDPISGHVSLFWYQQALGQGPEFLTYFQNEAQLDKSGLPSDRFFAERPEGSVSTLKIQRTQQEDSAVYLCASSLLPNTEAFFGQGTRLTVV.

The chain links TRBV24-1 to TRBJ2-1; no clear D gene. The CDR3 runs to 13 residues. Germline V gene lookup returns CDR1 KGHDR and CDR2 SFDVKD. V was shortened by 5 bases and J by 4 bases, with 8 bases between the two germline ends. The CDR3 sequence: CATSGLGYNEQFF. CDR3 nucleotides: TGTGCCACCAGTGGCCTAGGTTACAATGAGCAGTTCTTC.

The rearrangement links TRBV2 to TRBJ1-1; D is unclear. The V gene's germline CDR1 is SNHLY and CDR2 FYNNEI. V lost 4 bases and J lost 0, with 15 bases in between. The CDR3 has 16 amino acids. Here the CDR3 reads CASSGQPTLMNTEAFF. The CDR3 DNA sequence: TGTGCCAGCAGTGGGCAGCCTACCCTCATGAACACTGAAGCTTTCTTT. Combining the CDR3 with reference TRBV2 and TRBJ1-1 gives the whole variable domain EPEVTQTPSHQVTQMGQEVILRCVPISNHLYFYWYRQILGQKVEFLVSFYNNEISEKSEIFDDQFSVERPDGSNFTLKIRSTKLEDSAMYFCASSGQPTLMNTEAFFGQGTRLTVV.

The J gene is TRBJ1-2, the V gene TRBV10-1; a possible D gene is TRBD1 (5 bases). The CDR3 length is 16 residues. Trimming removed 2 bases at V and 4 bases at J, with 17 bases between. CDR1 and CDR2 from the germline V gene are WNHNN and SYGVQD (reference sequence). The CDR3, as DNA: TGCGCCAGCAGTGAGGGGGTCAGGGCCCCTTCCTATGGCTACACCTTC. Residues: CASSEGVRAPSYGYTF.